The entry below gives a single TCR beta chain sequence along with its context. What this receptor recognizes is not known. No quality values exist for individual bases; no much larger clone is one base distant. The V end loses 1 base and the J end loses 6 bases, and a stretch of 18 bases separates them. There are 16 amino acids in the CDR3, from cysteine to phenylalanine inclusive. Here the CDR3 DNA is all that survives: 48 bases in frame from base 1. Taken from the germline V gene, the CDR1 and CDR2 loops are MNHNS and SASEGT. This sample was included in a study of cytomegalovirus exposure and HLA in healthy donors (dated by TCRdb to 2016 to 2017). The study in broad terms: According to an earlier analysis of 587 of the donors, 150 million to 200 million T cells yielded some 120 million unique TCR beta sequences and more than 250 Gb of sequence data. About 300 gigabases of sequencing data and some 85 million unique TCR sequences were included in an early release covering roughly 700 HLA-typed donors. Of the 300 to 450 genotyped donors, around 81% fell in the genetic ancestry cluster associated with self-reported Caucasian donors. The aim of the study was to test whether cataloging public T cell receptors could identify signatures of past pathogen exposure. Using immunosequencing, the study profiled T cell repertoires from around 670 subjects and related those repertoires to cytomegalovirus serostatus. Besides the first cohort of some 670 subjects, a separate validation cohort made up of 120 different subjects was used. To predict cytomegalovirus infection status, the study combined high-throughput TCR immunosequencing, statistical association of individual TCRs with disease status, and machine learning. A later analysis re-analyzed previously published TCR beta repertoires from approximately 670 donors and added high-resolution HLA genotyping to study TCR occurrence patterns. In the later analysis, no new phenotypic data were used to find candidate immune exposures; instead, reliance was placed on TCR beta sequences and their occurrence across donors. An earlier analysis of about 620 of the donors applied high-throughput TCR beta sequencing to assess whether each TCR beta V gene segment acted as functional or pseudogenic. Donor age, sex, ethnicity and CMV serostatus were compiled alongside the repertoire data. A later genetic analysis took genome-wide SNP genotypes for about three fifths of the roughly 670 donors and used that subset as a discovery cohort. All discovery cohort repertoires had been generated on a single sequencing platform. Class I and class II HLA loci were covered by the typing at four-digit resolution. Typing coverage varied by locus: 629-630 donors for A, B, C, DRB1 and DQB1; 522 for DQA1; nearly 610 for DPA1; approximately 450 for DPB1. Because of strong linkage in the cohort, roughly five DR-DQ haplotypes were treated as single units for association and clustering. On average, around 240,000 unique TCR beta nucleotide sequences were sequenced per donor among about 400 genotyped donors of the cohort, with 15% to 20% of those sequences being non-productive.

To prepare the library, the immunoSEQ multiplex PCR assay was applied. For the multiplex PCR, a mixture combining 60 forward primers for TCR Vbeta segments and 13 reverse primers for TCR Jbeta segments was used. Amplification of the CDR3 region of rearranged TCR beta genes was performed with a multiplex PCR assay on genomic DNA. The amplified TCR beta libraries were sequenced on the Illumina HiSeq System as 87-base-pair reads. The original pipeline was this. In a later analysis, 80 million or so unique TCR beta chains were counted across the approximately 640 repertoires, and roughly 11 million of these chains were shared by at least two donors. To remove PCR and sequencing errors, raw reads were error-corrected and collapsed into unique sequences using a nearest-neighbor algorithm that merged closely related sequences. To assign V, D and J gene segments, CDR3 sequences were aligned to IMGT reference sequences. For a sequence to be retained, a match of at least six nucleotides was required to both a V gene segment and a J gene segment. A rearrangement counted as productive if the CDR3 had no stop codons and remained in frame with V and J, and every other rearrangement counted as non-productive. CDR3 was defined according to IMGT convention as the region running from the second conserved V-encoded cysteine to the conserved J-encoded phenylalanine. Sequences without an unambiguous match to a single V gene segment were excluded from the earlier analysis of a few hundred of the donors. In an earlier analysis of approximately 500 of the donors, a V segment was called functional when productive rearrangements were above 56.7%, and segregating when the standard deviation between donors exceeded 5%. A statistical classification framework was built to diagnose cytomegalovirus status from the catalog of TCR beta chain sequences. In a later analysis, V and J genes were assigned by comparing TCR nucleotide sequences against IMGT/GENE-DB human TR gene sequences. A later analysis assigned CDR3 sequences and most-parsimonious VDJ recombination scenarios with the TCRdist pipeline. In a later analysis, each TCR beta chain was defined by its CDR3 amino acid sequence together with its V-gene family, and reads without a unique V-gene family were excluded. As a way to deal with suspected cross-contamination and a sequencing artifact, a later analysis dropped 500 to 700 nucleotide sequences that were highly shared and had low generation probability. A later analysis calculated a clonal expansion index for each public chain from normalized within-repertoire ranks of inferred template counts. A later analysis computed generation probabilities with a VDJ recombination model fitted to out-of-frame rearrangements, and checked the results against IGoR. In a later analysis, hypergeometric tests were used to score TCR-TCR, TCR-HLA and TCR-CMV co-occurrence, with a repertoire-size bias correction applied to TCR pairs. To estimate false discovery rates, a later analysis permuted the HLA or CMV assignments 20 times. In a later analysis, co-occurring TCRs were grouped using DBSCAN, and TCRdist sequence similarity was added for clustering within HLA-allele-positive subsets. Repertoires with fewer than 30,000 or more than 120,000 public chains were left out of co-occurrence clustering, as were about five repertoires with anomalous nucleotide sharing. Here the immuneACCESS table is served through TCRdb, limited to in-frame sequences with V and J called. Missing clones are a known gap in these copies; in checked studies unresolved V genes cover under half, and the rest lacks a known reason. V and J calls and clone size are as listed in that table; D and trimming were resolved from the DNA. A total of 100,000 to 150,000 clones appear in this sample, about 80% of them only once. Approximately 4% of the sample is held by the ten biggest clonotypes.

The cohort comprised around 690 healthy bone marrow donors. Cohort members were all nominally healthy when sampled, although unrecorded immune exposures were likely present. The donor was CMV seronegative and was included in the group of 352 seronegative cohort members. A peripheral blood sample was collected from each donor, and TCR beta sequencing was performed on peripheral blood mononuclear cells. The Qiagen DNeasy Blood Extraction Kit was used to extract genomic DNA from the blood cell samples. Summary of the overall study and its limitations: Because the 87-base-pair reads could not distinguish some IMGT-functional V segments, including TRBV6-2 and TRBV6-3, those segments were excluded. In a later analysis, several top co-occurrence clusters were reported to appear linked to parvovirus B19, influenza, CMV and Epstein-Barr virus. This cohort had only TCR beta chains sequenced, and the lack of alpha or paired-chain data limited which features could be detected. Sequencing depth was assumed to be roughly uniform across donors in the presence/absence analyses, though that assumption may not hold. In a later analysis, most CMV-associated TCR beta chains were found to appear HLA-restricted, with HLA associations seemingly driven largely by CMV exposure. At a false discovery rate of 0.05, a later analysis linked roughly 17,000 TCR beta sequences to specific HLA alleles. In both the original and validation cohorts, the classifier was reported to diagnose cytomegalovirus status with high specificity and sensitivity. A further reported finding was that TCR beta sequences accurately predicted the HLA-A and HLA-B alleles for most subjects in the first cohort. Because counts were too low, some 17 rarely observed V segments, including chromosome 9 orphons, were left out of the earlier analysis of roughly 600 of the donors. A later analysis found that TCR association rates varied across HLA loci, with DRB1 alleles showing the most associated TCRs and HLA-C alleles the fewest. Correlated functional status among segregating V segments might reflect linkage disequilibrium, but an unknown experimental factor could not be ruled out. A group of highly shared sequence variants was considered likely to be a technical artifact of the sequencing pipeline. It was suggested by the authors that the approach could potentially be generalized to other disease states and immunological phenotypes. A later analysis found that HLA-associated TCR beta chains were more clonally expanded and had lower generation probabilities than equally common non-associated chains. CMV serostatus was the only immune exposure information available for the cohort. Across donors, most TCR sequences were observed very rarely, whereas some public TCRs were present in many individuals. When HLA alleles, especially DR and DQ, strongly co-occurred, attributing TCR associations to individual alleles was difficult. According to a later genetic analysis, donors in an Asian-associated ancestry cluster had fewer N-insertions in productive TCRs than the approximately 710-donor mean. Because some donors lacked HLA typing at each locus, the association tests relied only on the typed subset. A few of the identified cytomegalovirus-associated TCR beta chains were confirmed in vitro to be specific for cytomegalovirus antigens. V-gene and J-gene trimming of TCR beta chains was associated with a missense DCLRE1C variant in a later genetic analysis, and the association was replicated in an independent cohort. Broadly in line with IMGT annotations, most TCR beta V segments showed up in productive rearrangements about 87% or about 30% of the time in an earlier analysis of several hundred of the donors. The study listed 150 to 200 TCR beta chains as associated with cytomegalovirus.

Recombination joined TRBV6-1 with TRBJ2-5, and the D gene may be TRBD2, 6 bases matching. The source of this sequence is a woman aged 40 to 50 in good health and CMV-seronegative. Sequenced material: PBMCs. The DNA sequence is as follows: TGTGCCAGCAGTGAAGGGCCCGCTGGGGGGTTGAAGACCCAGTACTTC. It translates to CASSEGPAGGLKTQYF.